This TCR beta chain was obtained from a study of early T cells in non-severe SARS-CoV-2 infection. Findings and limits, study-wide: Matching results from VDJdb favored anti-spike CD8 responses, leaving private and CD4 specificities undetected.

This clonotype was seen at least ten times. Its cognate antigen is unknown. TCRdb independently ran MiXCR on the 5' RACE reads; one entry per CDR3 protein. This sample has about 60,000 distinct CDR3 sequences, with roughly a tenth found just once. From germline, CDR1 is LGHDT and CDR2 YNNKEL (reference sequence). Trimming pared 0 bases from V and 8 bases from J, leaving 10 bases between. This CDR3 comprises 13 residues. The chain carries TRBV3-1 and TRBJ2-5; D uncertain. The sequenced material came from whole blood. The receptor's source is an adult who was a healthcare worker with PCR-confirmed SARS-CoV-2 infection or an uninfected control (not recorded which). CDR3 loop: CASSQDPVYTQYF. In DNA form, the CDR3 reads TGTGCCAGCAGCCAAGATCCGGTATATACCCAGTACTTC.